A selection of T cell receptor beta chains follows, all from one sample in a study of blood T cell repertoires in COVID-19. Measured with immunoSEQ multiplex PCR; TCRdb has only the in-frame clones, and not every one. The sample carries some 340,000 clones, more than 75% recorded once. Sample: PBMCs or T cells enriched from blood (not recorded which). The source of these receptors is a woman in her twenties or thirties who had recovered from COVID-19. CDR3s include the opening cysteine and the closing phenylalanine or tryptophan. Each record gives: J gene, D gene, V gene, clone size, CDR3 DNA, CDR3 protein. A D gene is named only where the DNA matches it firmly. The listing skips clone size in some rows; elsewhere it reads once, few, many or a size class.

J gene: TRBJ2-3; D gene: TRBD1; V gene: TRBV5-1; clone size: .; CDR3 DNA: TGCGCCAGCAGCTTGGAAGTGACAGGGAGCACAGATACGCAGTATTTT; CDR3 protein: CASSLEVTGSTDTQYF
J gene: TRBJ2-1; D gene: TRBD1; V gene: TRBV20-1; clone size: .; CDR3 DNA: TGCAGTGCTCCGACGGACAGGGGGGAGTTCTTC; CDR3 protein: CSAPTDRGEFF
J gene: TRBJ2-3; D gene: TRBD1; V gene: TRBV29-1; clone size: .; CDR3 DNA: TGCAGCGTTGAAAGACAGGGATCGGATACGCAGTATTTT; CDR3 protein: CSVERQGSDTQYF
J gene: TRBJ1-1; D gene: TRBD1; V gene: TRBV6-5; clone size: .; CDR3 DNA: TGTGCCAGCCAGGGGGCCGACACTGAAGCTTTCTTT; CDR3 protein: CASQGADTEAFF
J gene: TRBJ1-3; D gene: .; V gene: TRBV5-1; clone size: .; CDR3 DNA: TGCGCCAGCAGCTTGGGTGCAGACTCAGGGCCCGGAAACACCATATATTTT; CDR3 protein: CASSLGADSGPGNTIYF
J gene: TRBJ2-2; D gene: TRBD1; V gene: TRBV6-5; clone size: .; CDR3 DNA: TGTGCCGCGTACGGGACAGATAACACCGGGGAGCTGTTTTTT; CDR3 protein: CAAYGTDNTGELFF
J gene: TRBJ2-5; D gene: TRBD1; V gene: TRBV18; clone size: .; CDR3 DNA: TGTGCCAGCTCACCTCTCGGGACAGGGGAAGAGACCCAGTACTTC; CDR3 protein: CASSPLGTGEETQYF
J gene: TRBJ2-1; D gene: .; V gene: TRBV7-6; clone size: .; CDR3 DNA: TGTGCCAGCAGCTTAGACAGGGCCTCTCGGAATGAGCAGTTCTTC; CDR3 protein: CASSLDRASRNEQFF
J gene: TRBJ1-1; D gene: .; V gene: TRBV7-6; clone size: .; CDR3 DNA: TGTGCCAGCAGCTTATTTGCCGGGGGGGGCACTGAAGCTTTCTTT; CDR3 protein: CASSLFAGGGTEAFF
J gene: TRBJ1-3; D gene: .; V gene: TRBV3-1/TRBV3-2; clone size: .; CDR3 DNA: TGTGCCAGCACCTCGGGAAACACCATATATTTT; CDR3 protein: CASTSGNTIYF
J gene: TRBJ1-3; D gene: .; V gene: TRBV6-1; clone size: .; CDR3 DNA: TGTGCCAGCAGTGACTTGGTCGGACAGTTCTCTGGAAACACCATATATTTT; CDR3 protein: CASSDLVGQFSGNTIYF
J gene: TRBJ2-1; D gene: TRBD2; V gene: TRBV2; clone size: .; CDR3 DNA: TGTGCCAGCAGAGCCGGGACTAGTGCTAATGAGCAGTTCTTC; CDR3 protein: CASRAGTSANEQFF
J gene: TRBJ1-4; D gene: .; V gene: TRBV4-1; clone size: .; CDR3 DNA: TGCGCCAGCAGCAACCCGTGGAGGCGCGGGGCTAATGAAAAACTGTTTTTT; CDR3 protein: CASSNPWRRGANEKLFF
J gene: TRBJ1-2; D gene: .; V gene: TRBV28; clone size: .; CDR3 DNA: TGTGCCAGCAGTTTAAGAGGGGCGGGGTATAACTATGGCTACACCTTC; CDR3 protein: CASSLRGAGYNYGYTF
J gene: TRBJ1-2; D gene: .; V gene: TRBV6-5; clone size: .; CDR3 DNA: TGTGCCAGCAGTTACTCCTTGGGAGCTAACTATGGCTACACCTTC; CDR3 protein: CASSYSLGANYGYTF
J gene: TRBJ1-3; D gene: TRBD1; V gene: TRBV11-2; clone size: .; CDR3 DNA: TGTGCCAGCAGCTCGACAGGGTCTGGAAACACCATATATTTT; CDR3 protein: CASSSTGSGNTIYF
J gene: TRBJ2-7; D gene: TRBD1; V gene: TRBV9; clone size: .; CDR3 DNA: TGTGCCAGCAGCGAACGGACAGGGACTTACTACGAGCAGTACTTC; CDR3 protein: CASSERTGTYYEQYF
J gene: TRBJ1-3; D gene: TRBD1; V gene: TRBV19; clone size: .; CDR3 DNA: TGTGCCAGTAGACCCGACAGGGGAAGGAACACCATATATTTT; CDR3 protein: CASRPDRGRNTIYF
J gene: TRBJ2-5; D gene: .; V gene: TRBV10-3; clone size: .; CDR3 DNA: TGTGCCATCAGTGATGGCGAGACCCAGTACTTC; CDR3 protein: CAISDGETQYF
J gene: TRBJ1-1; D gene: .; V gene: TRBV4-1; clone size: once; CDR3 DNA: TGCGCCAGCAGGACAGAGATGAACACTGAAGCTTTCTTT; CDR3 protein: CASRTEMNTEAFF
J gene: TRBJ1-2; D gene: TRBD1; V gene: TRBV19; clone size: few; CDR3 DNA: TGTGCCAGTAGTATCCCCGGGACAGCTTATGGCTACACCTTC; CDR3 protein: CASSIPGTAYGYTF
J gene: TRBJ2-2; D gene: .; V gene: TRBV10-3; clone size: .; CDR3 DNA: TGTGCCATCAGCTCCTGGGAGAGCAACACCGGGGAGCTGTTTTTT; CDR3 protein: CAISSWESNTGELFF
J gene: TRBJ1-1; D gene: TRBD1; V gene: TRBV27; clone size: once; CDR3 DNA: TGTGCCAGCAGTTTTAAGGGGGCGGTAATTTGGAACACTGAAGCTTTCTTT; CDR3 protein: CASSFKGAVIWNTEAFF
J gene: TRBJ2-2; D gene: TRBD1; V gene: TRBV9; clone size: .; CDR3 DNA: TGTGCCAGCAGCGCCGACAGGGGGGACACCGGGGAGCTGTTTTTT; CDR3 protein: CASSADRGDTGELFF
J gene: TRBJ2-5; D gene: .; V gene: TRBV5-1; clone size: .; CDR3 DNA: TGCGCCAGCAGCCTCAACTGGAGGGAAGAGACCCAGTACTTC; CDR3 protein: CASSLNWREETQYF
J gene: TRBJ2-1; D gene: .; V gene: TRBV3-1/TRBV3-2; clone size: .; CDR3 DNA: TGTGCCAGCAGCCAAACTTGGAATGAGCAGTTCTTC; CDR3 protein: CASSQTWNEQFF
J gene: TRBJ2-3; D gene: TRBD2; V gene: TRBV9; clone size: .; CDR3 DNA: TGTGCCAGCAGCGTAGAATCCCTGAGCGGGGGAGGCACAGATACGCAGTATTTT; CDR3 protein: CASSVESLSGGGTDTQYF
J gene: TRBJ2-7; D gene: TRBD1; V gene: TRBV7-9; clone size: .; CDR3 DNA: TGTGCCAGCAGCTCGCCGACAGGGGCCTACGAGCAGTACTTC; CDR3 protein: CASSSPTGAYEQYF
J gene: TRBJ2-7; D gene: TRBD1; V gene: TRBV6-5; clone size: .; CDR3 DNA: TGTGCCAGCAGAGACAGGGTTCCCTCCTACGAGCAGTACTTC; CDR3 protein: CASRDRVPSYEQYF
J gene: TRBJ1-6; D gene: .; V gene: TRBV3-1/TRBV3-2; clone size: .; CDR3 DNA: TGTGCCAGCAGCCCCAGGGCTTTAAATTCACCCCTCCACTTT; CDR3 protein: CASSPRALNSPLHF
J gene: TRBJ1-2; D gene: TRBD1; V gene: TRBV6-5; clone size: .; CDR3 DNA: TGTGCCAGCAGGGTGGACAGGGGGCTCTATGGCTACACCTTC; CDR3 protein: CASRVDRGLYGYTF
J gene: TRBJ1-2; D gene: .; V gene: TRBV5-4; clone size: .; CDR3 DNA: TGTGCCAGCAGCCCTTTAGGGGATTATGGCTACACCTTC; CDR3 protein: CASSPLGDYGYTF
J gene: TRBJ2-4; D gene: .; V gene: TRBV7-9; clone size: .; CDR3 DNA: TGTGCCAGCAGCGGTCGGTTGGACATTCAGTACTTC; CDR3 protein: CASSGRLDIQYF
J gene: TRBJ2-3; D gene: TRBD2; V gene: TRBV4-3; clone size: .; CDR3 DNA: TGCGCCAGCAGCCAAACCCTAGCGGGGGCGGAGGATACGCAGTATTTT; CDR3 protein: CASSQTLAGAEDTQYF
J gene: TRBJ1-1; D gene: .; V gene: TRBV27; clone size: .; CDR3 DNA: TGTGCCAGCAGTTTGAACGGGTTTAACACTGAAGCTTTCTTT; CDR3 protein: CASSLNGFNTEAFF
J gene: TRBJ1-3; D gene: .; V gene: TRBV13; clone size: few; CDR3 DNA: TGTGCCAGCAGCTGGCGGGGGGTGTCCGGAAACACCATATATTTT; CDR3 protein: CASSWRGVSGNTIYF
J gene: TRBJ1-1; D gene: TRBD1; V gene: TRBV19; clone size: .; CDR3 DNA: TGTGCCAGTAGTATCCTCGGGGGACAGGGTAGGACTGAAGCTTTCTTT; CDR3 protein: CASSILGGQGRTEAFF
J gene: TRBJ2-3; D gene: .; V gene: TRBV7-8; clone size: .; CDR3 DNA: TGTGCCAGCAGCTTAGCCGACAGATCAGATACGCAGTATTTT; CDR3 protein: CASSLADRSDTQYF
J gene: TRBJ1-1; D gene: TRBD1; V gene: TRBV5-1; clone size: .; CDR3 DNA: TGCGCCAGCAGCGCACAGGGGATGAACACTGAAGCTTTCTTT; CDR3 protein: CASSAQGMNTEAFF
J gene: TRBJ1-6; D gene: .; V gene: TRBV12-3/TRBV12-4; clone size: .; CDR3 DNA: TGTGCCAGCAGCATCGCCGGGGATTCACCCCTCCACTTT; CDR3 protein: CASSIAGDSPLHF
J gene: TRBJ1-2; D gene: TRBD1; V gene: TRBV5-1; clone size: .; CDR3 DNA: TGCGCCAGCAGCTTGGCCCGGCGGACAGGGGGCTTGAAGGCGGAAGGCTACACCTTC; CDR3 protein: CASSLARRTGGLKAEGYTF
J gene: TRBJ1-6; D gene: TRBD1; V gene: TRBV6-1; clone size: .; CDR3 DNA: TGTGCCAGCAGTGTACAGGACAGGTTCACTAATTCACCCCTCCACTTT; CDR3 protein: CASSVQDRFTNSPLHF
J gene: TRBJ2-7; D gene: .; V gene: TRBV6-2/TRBV6-3; clone size: once; CDR3 DNA: TGTGCCAGCAGCTCCCGCGATCCCGAATACGAGCAGTACTTC; CDR3 protein: CASSSRDPEYEQYF
J gene: TRBJ1-4; D gene: .; V gene: TRBV7-9; clone size: .; CDR3 DNA: TGTGCCAGCAGCCCCGGGGTGGTGGATGAAAAACTGTTTTTT; CDR3 protein: CASSPGVVDEKLFF
J gene: TRBJ2-7; D gene: .; V gene: TRBV6-1; clone size: .; CDR3 DNA: TGTGCCAGCAGTGAATCGGGGGACAGACACTACGAGCAGTACTTC; CDR3 protein: CASSESGDRHYEQYF
J gene: TRBJ1-6; D gene: .; V gene: TRBV2; clone size: once; CDR3 DNA: TGTGCCAGCAGGGGGAGGGCGAGCTCCTATAATTCACCCCTCCACTTT; CDR3 protein: CASRGRASSYNSPLHF
J gene: TRBJ2-1; D gene: TRBD2; V gene: TRBV7-9; clone size: .; CDR3 DNA: TGTGCCAGCAGCTTACCTGGGACTAGCGGTTACTACAATGAGCAGTTCTTC; CDR3 protein: CASSLPGTSGYYNEQFF
J gene: TRBJ2-1; D gene: .; V gene: TRBV2; clone size: .; CDR3 DNA: TGTGCCAGTAAAGACGGGAGCTCCTACAATGAGCAGTTCTTC; CDR3 protein: CASKDGSSYNEQFF
J gene: TRBJ1-5; D gene: TRBD1; V gene: TRBV7-2; clone size: once; CDR3 DNA: TGTGCCAGCAGCTTAGAGTCGCAGGGGGTTTCGCCCCAGCATTTT; CDR3 protein: CASSLESQGVSPQHF
J gene: TRBJ1-1; D gene: TRBD1; V gene: TRBV5-1; clone size: .; CDR3 DNA: TGCGCCAGCAGCTACGACAGGGCCGAAGCTTTCTTT; CDR3 protein: CASSYDRAEAFF
J gene: TRBJ2-2; D gene: TRBD2; V gene: TRBV5-4; clone size: .; CDR3 DNA: TGTGCCAGCAGCTCGGGACTAGCGGGGGGGAACACCGGGGAGCTGTTTTTT; CDR3 protein: CASSSGLAGGNTGELFF
J gene: TRBJ2-3; D gene: .; V gene: TRBV7-9; clone size: .; CDR3 DNA: TGTGCCAGCAGCCCCAGTAGGGTAGCGGATACGCAGTATTTT; CDR3 protein: CASSPSRVADTQYF
J gene: TRBJ2-2; D gene: .; V gene: TRBV19; clone size: .; CDR3 DNA: TGTGCCAGTAGTATAGGTGCGGGGAACACCGGGGAGCTGTTTTTT; CDR3 protein: CASSIGAGNTGELFF
J gene: TRBJ1-1; D gene: .; V gene: TRBV7-6; clone size: .; CDR3 DNA: TGTGCCAGCAGCTTAGGTAGGGGGAGCACTGAAGCTTTCTTT; CDR3 protein: CASSLGRGSTEAFF
J gene: TRBJ2-1; D gene: TRBD2; V gene: TRBV7-9; clone size: .; CDR3 DNA: TGTGCCAGCAGCCATCCCGGGACTAGAGTTTCCTTCCGCTTCTATGAGCAGTTCTTC; CDR3 protein: CASSHPGTRVSFRFYEQFF